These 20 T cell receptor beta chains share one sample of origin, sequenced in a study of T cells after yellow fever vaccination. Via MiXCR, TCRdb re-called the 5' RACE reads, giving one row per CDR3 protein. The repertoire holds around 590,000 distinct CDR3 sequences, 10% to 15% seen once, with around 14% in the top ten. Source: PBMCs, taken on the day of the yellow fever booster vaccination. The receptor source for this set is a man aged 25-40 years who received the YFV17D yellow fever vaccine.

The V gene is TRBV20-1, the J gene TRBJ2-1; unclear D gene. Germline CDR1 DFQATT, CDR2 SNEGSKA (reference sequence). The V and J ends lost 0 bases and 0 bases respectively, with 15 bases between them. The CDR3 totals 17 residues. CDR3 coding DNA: TGCAGTGCTAGAGAGCAACCCTTTACCTACTCCTACAATGAGCAGTTCTTC. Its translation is CSAREQPFTYSYNEQFF.

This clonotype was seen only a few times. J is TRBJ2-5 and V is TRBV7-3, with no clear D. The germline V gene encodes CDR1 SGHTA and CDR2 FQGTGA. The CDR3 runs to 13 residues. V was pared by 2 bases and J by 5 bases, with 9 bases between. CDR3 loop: CASSLGEAETQYF. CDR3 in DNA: TGTGCCAGCAGCTTAGGGGAAGCGGAGACCCAGTACTTC.

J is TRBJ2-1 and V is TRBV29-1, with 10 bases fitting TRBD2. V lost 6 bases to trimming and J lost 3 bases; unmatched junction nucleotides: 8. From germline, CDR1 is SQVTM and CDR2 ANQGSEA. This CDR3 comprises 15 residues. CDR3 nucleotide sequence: TGCAGCGTACGGACTAGCGGAACCTTCTACAATGAGCAGTTCTTC. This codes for CSVRTSGTFYNEQFF.

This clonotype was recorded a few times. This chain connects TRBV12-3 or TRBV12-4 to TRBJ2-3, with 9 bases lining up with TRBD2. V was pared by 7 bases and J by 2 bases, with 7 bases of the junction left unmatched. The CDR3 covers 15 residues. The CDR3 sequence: CASTLAGYDTDTQYF. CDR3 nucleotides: TGTGCCAGCACCCTAGCGGGGTACGACACAGATACGCAGTATTTT.

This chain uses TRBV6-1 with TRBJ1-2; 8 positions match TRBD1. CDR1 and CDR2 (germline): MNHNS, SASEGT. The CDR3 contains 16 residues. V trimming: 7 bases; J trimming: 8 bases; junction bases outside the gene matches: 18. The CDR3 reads CASISAGTGALGGYTF. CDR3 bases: TGTGCCAGCATCTCCGCGGGGACAGGAGCTTTAGGCGGCTACACCTTC.

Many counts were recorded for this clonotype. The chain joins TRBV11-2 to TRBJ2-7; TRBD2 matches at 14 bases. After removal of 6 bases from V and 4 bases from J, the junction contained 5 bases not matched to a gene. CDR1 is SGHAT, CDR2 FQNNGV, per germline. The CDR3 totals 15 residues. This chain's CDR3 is CASSQGLAGVYEQYF. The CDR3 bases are TGTGCCAGCAGTCAGGGACTAGCGGGAGTATACGAGCAGTACTTC.

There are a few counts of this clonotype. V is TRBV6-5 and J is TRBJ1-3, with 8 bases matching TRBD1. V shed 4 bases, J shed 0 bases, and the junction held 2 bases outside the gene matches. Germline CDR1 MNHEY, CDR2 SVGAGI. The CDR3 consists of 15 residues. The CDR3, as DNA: TGTGCCAGCAGTTGGGGGACAGGCTCTGGAAACACCATATATTTT. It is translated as CASSWGTGSGNTIYF.

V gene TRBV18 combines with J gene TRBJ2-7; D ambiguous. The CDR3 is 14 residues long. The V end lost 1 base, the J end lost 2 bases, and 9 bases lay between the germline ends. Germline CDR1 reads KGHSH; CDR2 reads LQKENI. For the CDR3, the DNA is TGTGCCAGCTCACCACTTCATACTGCCTACGAGCAGTACTTC. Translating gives CASSPLHTAYEQYF. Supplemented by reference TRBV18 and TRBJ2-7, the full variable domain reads NAGVMQNPRHLVRRRGQEARLRCSPMKGHSHVYWYRQLPEEGLKFMVYLQKENIIDESGMPKERFSAEFPKEGPSILRIQQVVRGDSAAYFCASSPLHTAYEQYFGPGTRLTVT.

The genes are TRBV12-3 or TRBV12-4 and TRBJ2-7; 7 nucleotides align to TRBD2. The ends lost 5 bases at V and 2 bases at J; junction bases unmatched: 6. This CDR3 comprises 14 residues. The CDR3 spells CASSAASGPYEQYF. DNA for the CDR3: TGTGCCAGCAGTGCGGCTAGCGGCCCCTACGAGCAGTACTTC.

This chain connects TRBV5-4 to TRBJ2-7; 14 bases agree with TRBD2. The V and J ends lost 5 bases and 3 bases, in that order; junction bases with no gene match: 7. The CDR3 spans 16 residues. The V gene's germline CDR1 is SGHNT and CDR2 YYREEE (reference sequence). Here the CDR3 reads CASSSRTSGRNYEQYF. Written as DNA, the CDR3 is TGTGCCAGCAGTTCACGGACTAGCGGGAGGAACTACGAGCAGTACTTC.

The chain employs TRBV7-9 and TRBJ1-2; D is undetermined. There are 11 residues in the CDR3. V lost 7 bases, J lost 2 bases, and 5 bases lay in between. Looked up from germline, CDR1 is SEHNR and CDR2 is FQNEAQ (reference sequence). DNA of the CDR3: TGTGCCAGCACCCTAAACTATGGCTACACCTTC. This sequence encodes CASTLNYGYTF.

CDR3 sequence reads: CSGSGRLDEQFF. The CDR3 bases are TGCAGCGGTAGCGGGAGACTCGATGAGCAGTTCTTC. This sequence joins TRBV29-1 and TRBJ2-1, with 9 bases that match TRBD2. Unmatched junction bases numbered 6, after V lost 7 bases and J lost 8 bases. The germline V gene has CDR1 SQVTM and CDR2 ANQGSEA. The CDR3 has 12 amino acids.

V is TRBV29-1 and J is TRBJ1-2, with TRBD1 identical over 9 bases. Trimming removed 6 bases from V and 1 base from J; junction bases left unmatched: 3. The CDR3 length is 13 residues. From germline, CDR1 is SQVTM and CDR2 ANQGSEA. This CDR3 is CSVGQGLNYGYTF. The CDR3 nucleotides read TGCAGCGTGGGACAGGGCCTTAACTATGGCTACACCTTC.

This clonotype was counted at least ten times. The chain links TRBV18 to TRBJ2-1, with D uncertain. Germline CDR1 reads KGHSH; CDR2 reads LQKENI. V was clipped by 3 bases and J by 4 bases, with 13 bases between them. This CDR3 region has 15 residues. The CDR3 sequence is CASSPAGVGYNEQFF. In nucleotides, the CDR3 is TGTGCCAGCTCACCTGCTGGGGTAGGGTACAATGAGCAGTTCTTC.

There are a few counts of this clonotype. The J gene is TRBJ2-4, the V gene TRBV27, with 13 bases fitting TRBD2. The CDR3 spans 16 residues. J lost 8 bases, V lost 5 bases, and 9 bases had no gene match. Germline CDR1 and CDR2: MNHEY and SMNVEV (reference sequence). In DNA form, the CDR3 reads TGTGCCAGCAGTCCCCGCCGGACTAGCGGGAGCGACATTCAGTACTTC. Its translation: CASSPRRTSGSDIQYF.

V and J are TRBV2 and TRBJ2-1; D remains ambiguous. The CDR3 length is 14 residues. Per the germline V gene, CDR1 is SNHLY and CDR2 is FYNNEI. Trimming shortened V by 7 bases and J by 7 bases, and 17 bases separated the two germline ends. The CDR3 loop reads CASTPDPVGNEQFF. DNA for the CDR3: TGTGCCAGCACGCCGGATCCGGTTGGGAATGAGCAGTTCTTC.

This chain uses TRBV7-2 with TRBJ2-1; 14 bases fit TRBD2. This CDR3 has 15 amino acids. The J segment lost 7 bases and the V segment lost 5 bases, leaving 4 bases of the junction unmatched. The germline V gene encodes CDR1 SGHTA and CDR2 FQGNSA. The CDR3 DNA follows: TGTGCCAGCAGCGCCCGACTAGCGGGAGGGAATGAGCAGTTCTTC. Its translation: CASSARLAGGNEQFF.

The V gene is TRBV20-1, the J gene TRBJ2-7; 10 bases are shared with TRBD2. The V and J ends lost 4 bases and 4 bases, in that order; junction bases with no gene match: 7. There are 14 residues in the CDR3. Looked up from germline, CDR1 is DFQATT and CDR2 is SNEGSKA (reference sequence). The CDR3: CSAKLAGVRYEQYF. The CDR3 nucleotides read TGCAGTGCTAAGCTAGCGGGAGTCCGGTACGAGCAGTACTTC.

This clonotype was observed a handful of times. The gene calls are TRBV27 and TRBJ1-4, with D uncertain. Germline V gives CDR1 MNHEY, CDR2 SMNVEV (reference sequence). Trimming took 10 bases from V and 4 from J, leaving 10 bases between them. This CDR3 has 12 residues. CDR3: CANLAFNEKLFF. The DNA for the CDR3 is TGTGCCAACCTGGCCTTTAATGAAAAACTGTTTTTT. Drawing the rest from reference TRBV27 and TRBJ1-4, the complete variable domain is EAQVTQNPRYLITVTGKKLTVTCSQNMNHEYMSWYRQDPGLGLRQIYYSMNVEVTDKGDVPEGYKVSRKEKRNFPLILESPSPNQTSLYFCANLAFNEKLFFGSGTQLSVL.

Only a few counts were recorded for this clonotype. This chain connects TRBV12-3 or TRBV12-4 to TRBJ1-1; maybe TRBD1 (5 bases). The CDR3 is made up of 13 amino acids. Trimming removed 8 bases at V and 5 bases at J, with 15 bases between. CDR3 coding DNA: TGTGCCAGCGCTGCGGGGGACTTAACTGAAGCTTTCTTT. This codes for CASAAGDLTEAFF.